This T cell receptor beta chain was retrieved from a study of T cells in Graves' hyperthyroidism and ophthalmopathy. Notes on the study in general: Model output signaled ophthalmopathy a median roughly 6.1 months ahead of onset.

Ophthalmopathy patients had Clinical Activity Score at least 3, NOSPECS grade at least 4, duration under 3 months. Fresh peripheral blood, approximately 10 ml, was the source of the PBMCs. This clonotype has ten or more counts. What it binds is not known. Looked up from germline, CDR1 is SGHAT and CDR2 is FQNNGV. Trimming pared 1 base from V and 0 bases from J, leaving 7 bases between. The CDR3 loop spans 15 amino acids. The CDR3 regions of TCR beta were amplified from RNA transcripts. HTBI primers drove first-round RT-PCR of the TCR CDR3. TCRdb analysed the multiplex PCR reads with MiXCR anew, one entry per CDR3 protein. The repertoire holds approximately 330,000 distinct CDR3 sequences, with 12% to 15% as singletons.

This TCR derives from a woman aged 40 to 50 with Graves' ophthalmopathy. The sample taken for sequencing was blood. The gene calls are TRBV11-2 and TRBJ2-4; D is undetermined. CDR3 residues: CASSLVALAKNIQYF. CDR3 in DNA: TGTGCCAGCAGCTTAGTTGCCTTAGCCAAAAACATTCAGTACTTC.